The next 14 T cell receptor beta chains were all read from a single sample in a study of regulatory T cells in long-lasting Graves disease. Construction of TCR beta libraries relied on iRepertoire HTBI primers and on Arm-PCR targeting CDR3 regions. TCRdb independently ran MiXCR on the multiplex PCR reads; one entry per CDR3 protein. The table records hundreds of thousands of distinct CDR3 sequences, 14% to 15% of them present only once. Sample time point: newly diagnosed GD, antithyroid drugs for less than 3 months. PBMCs provided the RNA from which the TCR library was made. The sample was also linked to a second study, of T cells in Graves' hyperthyroidism and ophthalmopathy.

The sample consisted of peripheral blood mononuclear cells (PBMCs), taken at new diagnosis, from a patient treated with antithyroid drugs. All receptors come from a woman aged 40 to 50 with Graves disease.

This clonotype was seen repeatedly, ten times or more. This chain links TRBV28 with TRBJ2-7, with unresolved D. Trimming cost V 5 bases and J 2 bases, with 10 bases left between them. CDR1 MDHEN and CDR2 SYDVKM come from the germline V gene. The CDR3 length is 13 residues. CDR3 amino acids: CASSGQAPYEQYF. The CDR3 nucleotides are TGTGCCAGCAGTGGGCAGGCACCCTACGAGCAGTACTTC.

This clonotype appeared many times. The rearrangement joins TRBV12-3 or TRBV12-4 to TRBJ1-1; TRBD1 might be the D (5 bases). This CDR3 has 13 residues. Trimming pared 3 bases from V and 4 bases from J, leaving 9 bases between. CDR3 sequence reads: CASSLAGGTEAFF. In nucleotides, the CDR3 is TGTGCCAGCAGTTTGGCGGGGGGCACTGAAGCTTTCTTT.

This clonotype has at least ten counts. The chain has TRBV20-1 and TRBJ2-1; D ambiguous. The CDR3 totals 11 residues. In germline, CDR1 is DFQATT, CDR2 SNEGSKA (reference sequence). V lost 6 bases, J lost 10 bases, and 13 bases lay in between. CDR3 coding DNA: TGCAGTGCCCCTCGGCGGAACGAGCAGTTCTTC. Its protein is CSAPRRNEQFF.

Many counts were recorded for this clonotype. V usage is TRBV7-8 and J usage is TRBJ2-7; 7 nucleotides line up with TRBD2. J lost 5 bases, V lost 5 bases, and 12 bases had no gene match. Looked up from germline, CDR1 is SGHVS and CDR2 is FQNEAQ. CDR3 size: 15 residues. The CDR3 DNA is TGTGCCAGCAGCCCCCGTGAGGGAGGGAGAAACGAGCAGTACTTC. Translation: CASSPREGGRNEQYF.

V and J are TRBV24-1 and TRBJ2-1, with a weak D call TRBD2 (7 bases). The germline V and J ends were trimmed by 7 bases and 6 bases, with 12 bases remaining between them. Germline V lookup: CDR1 KGHDR, CDR2 SFDVKD. The CDR3 is made up of 13 amino acids. CDR3 nucleotide sequence: TGTGCCACCAGCAGGGGACTACTCAATGAGCAGTTCTTC. Translated: CATSRGLLNEQFF.

This clonotype was recorded many times. The chain couples TRBV18 to TRBJ1-1, with D unclear. V dropped 4 bases and J dropped 1 base, with 7 bases sitting between them. This CDR3 contains 13 residues. The V gene's germline CDR1 is KGHSH and CDR2 LQKENI. The CDR3 nucleotides read TGTGCCAGCTCACTACAGAAGAACACTGAAGCTTTCTTT. It yields the protein CASSLQKNTEAFF.

This clonotype was seen at least ten times. The chain couples TRBV27 to TRBJ2-7; 9 bases line up with TRBD1. Trimming removed 6 bases from V and 8 bases from J; junction bases left unmatched: 14. The germline V gene has CDR1 MNHEY and CDR2 SMNVEV (reference sequence). The CDR3 contains 15 residues. This CDR3 is CASSRFRDREMKQYF. The CDR3 bases are TGTGCCAGCAGCCGGTTCCGGGACAGGGAAATGAAGCAGTACTTC.

This clonotype has ten or more counts. The DNA for the CDR3 is TGCAGCGTTGTGGGGGGGACAGGAACCACCTACGAGCAGTACTTC. This translates into CSVVGGTGTTYEQYF. The chain is built from TRBV29-1 and TRBJ2-7; perhaps TRBD1 as D (8 bases). The V end lost 4 bases, the J end lost 2 bases, and 18 bases lay between the germline ends. From germline, CDR1 is SQVTM and CDR2 ANQGSEA. The CDR3 runs to 15 residues.

The rearrangement joins TRBV6-2 or TRBV6-3 to TRBJ2-1, with 15 nucleotides matching TRBD2. The V gene's germline CDR1 is MNHEY and CDR2 SVGEGT. The trim removed 6 bases at V and 9 bases at J, leaving 6 bases unmatched. The CDR3 length is 15 residues. CDR3 sequence: CASSPGTSGRSEQFF. The CDR3 nucleotides are TGTGCCAGCAGCCCAGGGACTAGCGGGAGGAGTGAGCAGTTCTTC.

A few counts support this clonotype. The chain uses TRBV28 and TRBJ2-7; TRBD2 aligns across 9 bases. Losses at the gene ends were 8 bases for V and 4 bases for J; bases not matched to a gene: 9. The germline CDR1 and CDR2 sequences are MDHEN and SYDVKM. This CDR3 is built from 14 residues. The DNA for the CDR3 is TGTGCCAGCCGAAGGTCTAGCGGGACTTACGAGCAGTACTTC. Amino acids: CASRRSSGTYEQYF.

This clonotype was counted a few times. The chain joins TRBV3-1 to TRBJ2-5, with TRBD2 matching 9 bases. The J segment lost 5 bases and the V segment lost 0 bases, leaving 4 bases of the junction unmatched. Looked up from germline, CDR1 is LGHDT and CDR2 is YNNKEL (reference sequence). This CDR3 is 15 amino acids long. The chain's CDR3 is CASSQDSGRSETQYF. CDR3 coding DNA: TGTGCCAGCAGCCAAGATAGCGGGAGAAGCGAGACCCAGTACTTC.

This clonotype appeared many times. The rearrangement joins TRBV20-1 to TRBJ2-5; D may be TRBD1 (5 bases). Trimming took off 6 bases at V and 2 bases at J, with 16 bases between the two ends. CDR1 and CDR2 (germline): DFQATT, SNEGSKA (reference sequence). The CDR3 has 14 residues. The DNA of the CDR3 is TGCAGTGCAACAGGTCTCCCCGGACAAGAGACCCAGTACTTC. Its translation is CSATGLPGQETQYF.

This clonotype was observed at least ten times. The rearrangement links TRBV28 to TRBJ2-3; 8 nucleotides align to TRBD2. The CDR3 has 13 residues. V gave up 3 bases and J gave up 6 bases; unmatched junction bases: 2. Germline V lookup: CDR1 MDHEN, CDR2 SYDVKM. The CDR3 DNA reads TGTGCCAGCAGTTTTCGGGGGGGGGATACGCAGTATTTT. Amino acids: CASSFRGGDTQYF.

Remarks on this clonotype: This sequence may be a read error, since a much larger clone differs from it by one base. No conserved phenylalanine or tryptophan ends this CDR3, so it is likely a read error. V is TRBV28 and J is TRBJ2-1, with D hard to call. Germline CDR1 is MDHEN and CDR2 is SYDVKM. The V and J ends lost 5 bases and 6 bases respectively, with 11 bases between them. CDR3 length: 13 amino acids. CDR3 sequence reads: CASSPPGRNEQFL. CDR3 sequence (DNA): TGTGCCAGCAGTCCCCCGGGTCGCAATGAGCAGTTCCTC.